Included here is one T cell receptor (beta chain) sequence, with context. The sample holds many counts of this clonotype. Its cognate antigen has yet to be identified. One base away there is no much larger clone; base qualities are not given. A patient counted as having stable Graves' hyperthyroidism if no progression to ophthalmopathy occurred over 18 months of follow-up. Hyperthyroidism patients were aged 18 to 65 years and newly diagnosed, with disease duration of less than 2 months. Exclusion was applied to patients with uncontrolled infections, other autoimmune diseases, pregnancy or lactation. Clinical symptoms, serum thyroxine and TRAb, thyroid ultrasound, and orbital computed tomography formed the basis for the diagnoses. Ficoll-Paque density gradient centrifugation was used to isolate PBMCs from 10 ml of fresh peripheral blood. Trizol reagent was used to extract total RNA, and RNA quality was then checked on an Agilent 2100 Bioanalyzer.

The entry originates in a study of T cells in Graves' hyperthyroidism and ophthalmopathy (dated 2019 in TCRdb). About the full investigation: Peripheral blood samples were taken at initial diagnosis, before any treatment was given. TCR Vbeta CDR3 sequencing of 130 to 150 peripheral blood samples (under 45 ophthalmopathy, roughly 74 hyperthyroidism and around 17 progressor patients) is reported in the paper. A discovery cohort of about 95 patients, fewer than 50 with Graves' ophthalmopathy and over 55 with stable Graves' hyperthyroidism, was used to find distinguishing TCR V-J signatures. In addition, the study compared T-cell repertoires in thyroid tissue and in blood from five to seven Graves' hyperthyroidism patients. Whether ophthalmopathy could be predicted prospectively was tested in an independent validation cohort made up of roughly 19 hyperthyroidism patients plus 17 patients who later progressed to ophthalmopathy. After sampling, hyperthyroidism patients received methimazole starting at 30 mg daily, and ophthalmopathy patients received high-dose intravenous methylprednisolone. The 95 to 100 discovery patients were randomly split 7:3 into training and test sets. Results and caveats for the whole study, not just this receptor: In validation, the model predicted progression to ophthalmopathy a median of 6.5 months before onset, with approximately 71% sensitivity and 72.22% specificity. Ophthalmopathy was separated from stable hyperthyroidism by a 13 V-J signature model, with 85% to 90% sensitivity and about 81% specificity obtained in cross-validation and 80%/75% obtained in testing. Sample size was not statistically predetermined, and blinding of investigators to group allocation was not performed. Most expanded thyroid clonotypes (frequency above 0.001) were also detected in blood, a finding suggesting that blood repertoires may reflect thyroid immune responses.

The TCR beta CDR3 regions were amplified from RNA transcripts. For the first round of RT-PCR on the TCR CDR3, the HTBI primer set was used together with the Qiagen OneStep RT-PCR kit. A second multiplex PCR round built the libraries, followed by size selection and purification. The libraries were sequenced on an Illumina HiSeq2000 using paired-end 100 bp reads. On the authors' methods: Raw data were processed with SOAPnuke, discarding reads with adapters, uncalled bases, mean Phred below 15, or no exact constant-primer or identifier match. High-quality paired reads were merged using COPE v1.2.5, and each unique nucleotide sequence was defined as a clonotype. MiTCR v1.1 was used to align clonotypes to the IMGT TRBV, TRBD and TRBJ reference segments. Only V-J combinations with frequency above 0.0001, covering about 99% of repertoires, were analysed. The TCS score was defined as F50 (clonal expansion) divided by E x V (chaos), with BLOSUM62-based TCRdist calculated between CDR3 peptides within each V-J. Welch's t-statistics and random forest reduced approximately 520 V-J features to 10 to 15, which were used in a naive Bayes classifier (R e1071). The public reads were reanalyzed by TCRdb: fastp trimming at Q25, MiXCR alignment, in-frame beta chains only. Rows with one shared CDR3 protein collapse into an entry with the most common genes and DNA. TCRdb, not the authors, supplied the V and J calls. This sample lists under 650,000 distinct CDR3 sequences; 15% to 20% were detected once. The ten largest clones add up to 3.5% to 4% of the sample.

Via the germline V gene (reference sequence), CDR1 is GTSNPN and CDR2 SVGIG. Including cysteine and phenylalanine, the CDR3 has 16 amino acids. Just the 48-base CDR3 DNA is kept, in frame starting at base 1. Relative to germline, V is missing 3 bases and J is missing 4 bases, with 13 bases of the junction outside any gene match. This TCR came from a woman aged 30 to 39 with Graves' hyperthyroidism. Sample: blood. The chain is assembled from TRBV30 and TRBJ1-1, with 8 bases matching TRBD1. The CDR3 sequence is CAWRTGALRKTTEAFF. The base sequence is TGTGCCTGGAGGACAGGGGCTTTAAGGAAGACCACTGAAGCTTTCTTT.